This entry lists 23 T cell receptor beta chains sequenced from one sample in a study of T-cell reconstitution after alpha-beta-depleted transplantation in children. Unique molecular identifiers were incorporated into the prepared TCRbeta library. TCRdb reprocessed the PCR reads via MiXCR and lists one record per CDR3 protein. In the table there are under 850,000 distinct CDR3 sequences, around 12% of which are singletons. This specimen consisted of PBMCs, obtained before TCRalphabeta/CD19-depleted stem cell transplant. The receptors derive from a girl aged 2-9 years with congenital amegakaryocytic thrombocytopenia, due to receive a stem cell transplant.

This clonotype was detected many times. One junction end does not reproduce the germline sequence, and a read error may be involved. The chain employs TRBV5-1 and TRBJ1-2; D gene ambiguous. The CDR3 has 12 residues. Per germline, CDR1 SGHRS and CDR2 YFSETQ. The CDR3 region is CASSLDGSSAFF. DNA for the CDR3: TGCGCCAGCAGCTTGGATGGATCGTCAGCGTTCTTC.

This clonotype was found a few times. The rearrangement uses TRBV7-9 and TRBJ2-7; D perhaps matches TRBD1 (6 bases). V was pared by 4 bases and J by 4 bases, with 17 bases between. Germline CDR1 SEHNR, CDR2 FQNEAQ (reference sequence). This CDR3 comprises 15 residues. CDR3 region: CASSSLSGRGYEQYF. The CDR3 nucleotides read TGTGCCAGCAGCTCCCTCAGCGGCAGGGGATACGAGCAGTACTTC.

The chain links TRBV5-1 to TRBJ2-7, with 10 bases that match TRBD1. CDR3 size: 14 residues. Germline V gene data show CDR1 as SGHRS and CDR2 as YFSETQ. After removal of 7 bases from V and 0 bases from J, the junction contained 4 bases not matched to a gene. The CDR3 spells CASWDRGFSYEQYF. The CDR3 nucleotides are TGCGCCAGCTGGGACAGGGGATTCTCCTACGAGCAGTACTTC.

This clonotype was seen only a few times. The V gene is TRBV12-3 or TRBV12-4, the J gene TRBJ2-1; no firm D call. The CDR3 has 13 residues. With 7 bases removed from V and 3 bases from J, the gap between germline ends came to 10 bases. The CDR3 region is CASTPEVYNEQFF. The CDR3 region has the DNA TGTGCCAGCACCCCCGAGGTCTACAATGAGCAGTTCTTC.

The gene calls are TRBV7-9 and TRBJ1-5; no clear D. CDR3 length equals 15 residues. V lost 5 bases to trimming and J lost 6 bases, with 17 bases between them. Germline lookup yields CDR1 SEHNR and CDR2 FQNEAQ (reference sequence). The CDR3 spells CASSPLGRDSQPQHF. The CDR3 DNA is TGTGCCAGCAGCCCCCTAGGAAGGGATTCTCAGCCCCAGCATTTT.

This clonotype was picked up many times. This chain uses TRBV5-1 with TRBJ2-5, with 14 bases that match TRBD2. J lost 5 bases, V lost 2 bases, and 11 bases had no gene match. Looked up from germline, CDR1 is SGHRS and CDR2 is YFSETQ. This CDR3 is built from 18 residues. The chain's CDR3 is CASSFRLAGGPIHETQYF. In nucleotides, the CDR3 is TGCGCCAGCAGCTTTCGACTAGCGGGAGGGCCGATACACGAGACCCAGTACTTC.

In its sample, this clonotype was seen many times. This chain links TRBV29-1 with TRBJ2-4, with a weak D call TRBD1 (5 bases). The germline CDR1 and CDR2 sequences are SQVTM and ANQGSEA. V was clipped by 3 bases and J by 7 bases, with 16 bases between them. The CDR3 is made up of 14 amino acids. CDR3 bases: TGCAGCGTTGAGGTCCCAGGGCGACGGAACATTCAGTACTTC. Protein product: CSVEVPGRRNIQYF.

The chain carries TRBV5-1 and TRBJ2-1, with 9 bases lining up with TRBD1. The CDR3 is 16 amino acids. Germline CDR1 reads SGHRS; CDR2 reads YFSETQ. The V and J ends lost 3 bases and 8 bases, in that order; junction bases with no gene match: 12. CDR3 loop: CASSSTGTGYTDEQFF. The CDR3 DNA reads TGCGCCAGCAGCTCGACCGGGACAGGGTATACGGATGAGCAGTTCTTC.

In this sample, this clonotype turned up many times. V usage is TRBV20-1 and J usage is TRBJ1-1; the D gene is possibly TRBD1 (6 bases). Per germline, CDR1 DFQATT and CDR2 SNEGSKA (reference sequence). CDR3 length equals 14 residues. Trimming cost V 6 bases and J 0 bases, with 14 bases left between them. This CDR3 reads CSASQGPMNTEAFF. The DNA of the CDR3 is TGCAGTGCGTCACAGGGCCCCATGAACACTGAAGCTTTCTTT.

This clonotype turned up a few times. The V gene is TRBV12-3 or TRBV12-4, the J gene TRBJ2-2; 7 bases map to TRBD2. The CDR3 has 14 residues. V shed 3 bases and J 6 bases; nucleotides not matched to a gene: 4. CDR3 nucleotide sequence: TGTGCCAGCAGTTTTTTACGGGGGGCCGGGGAGCTGTTTTTT. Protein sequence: CASSFLRGAGELFF.

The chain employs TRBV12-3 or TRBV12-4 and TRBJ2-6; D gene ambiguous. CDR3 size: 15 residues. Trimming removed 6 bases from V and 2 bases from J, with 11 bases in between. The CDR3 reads CASRSTPPGANVLTF. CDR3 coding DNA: TGTGCCAGCAGAAGTACACCCCCTGGGGCCAACGTCCTGACTTTC.

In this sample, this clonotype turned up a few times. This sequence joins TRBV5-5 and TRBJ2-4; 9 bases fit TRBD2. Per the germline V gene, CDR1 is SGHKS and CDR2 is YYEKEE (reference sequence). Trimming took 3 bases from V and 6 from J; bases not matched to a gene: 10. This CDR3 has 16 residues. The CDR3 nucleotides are TGTGCCAGCAGCTGGGCTCTAGCGGGATCCTCAAACATTCAGTACTTC. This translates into CASSWALAGSSNIQYF.

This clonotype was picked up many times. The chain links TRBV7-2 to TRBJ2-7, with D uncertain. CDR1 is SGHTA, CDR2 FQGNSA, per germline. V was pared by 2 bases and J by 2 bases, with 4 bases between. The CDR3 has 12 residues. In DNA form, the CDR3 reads TGTGCCAGCAGCTTACACGCCTACGAGCAGTACTTC. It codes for CASSLHAYEQYF.

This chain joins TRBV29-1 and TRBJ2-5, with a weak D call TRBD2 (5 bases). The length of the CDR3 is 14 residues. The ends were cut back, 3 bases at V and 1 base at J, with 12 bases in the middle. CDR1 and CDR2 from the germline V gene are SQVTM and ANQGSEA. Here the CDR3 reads CSVDPRLAQETQYF. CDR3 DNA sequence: TGCAGCGTTGACCCCAGGCTAGCCCAAGAGACCCAGTACTTC. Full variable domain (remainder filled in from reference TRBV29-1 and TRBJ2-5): SAVISQKPSRDICQRGTSLTIQCQVDSQVTMMFWYRQQPGQSLTLIATANQGSEATYESGFVIDKFPISRPNLTFSTLTVSNMSPEDSSIYLCSVDPRLAQETQYFGPGTRLLVL.

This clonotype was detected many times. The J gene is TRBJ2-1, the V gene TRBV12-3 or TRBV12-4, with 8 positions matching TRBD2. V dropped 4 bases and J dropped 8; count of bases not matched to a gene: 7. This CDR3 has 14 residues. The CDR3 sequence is CASSSGTSYDEQFF. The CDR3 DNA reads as TGTGCCAGCAGTTCCGGGACTAGTTATGATGAGCAGTTCTTC.

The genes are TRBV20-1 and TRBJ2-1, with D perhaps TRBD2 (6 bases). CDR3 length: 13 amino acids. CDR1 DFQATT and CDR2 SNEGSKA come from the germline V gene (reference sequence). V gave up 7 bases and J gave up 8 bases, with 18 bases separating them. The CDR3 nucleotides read TGCAGTGTCGCTTCGGGAGAGGGCGATGAGCAGTTCTTC. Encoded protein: CSVASGEGDEQFF.

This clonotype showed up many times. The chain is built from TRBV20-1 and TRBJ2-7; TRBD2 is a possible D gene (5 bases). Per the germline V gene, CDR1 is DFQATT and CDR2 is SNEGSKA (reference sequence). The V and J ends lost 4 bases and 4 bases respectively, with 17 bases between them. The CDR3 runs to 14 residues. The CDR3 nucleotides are TGCAGTGCTACCGGAGCGGAACACGGATACGAGCAGTACTTC. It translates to CSATGAEHGYEQYF.

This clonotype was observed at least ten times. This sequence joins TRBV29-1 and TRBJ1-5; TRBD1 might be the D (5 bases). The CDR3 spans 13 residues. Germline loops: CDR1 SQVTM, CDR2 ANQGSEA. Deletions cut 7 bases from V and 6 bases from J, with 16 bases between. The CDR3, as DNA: TGCAGCGCTACGACGGGGGTCGGTCAGCCCCAGCATTTT. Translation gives CSATTGVGQPQHF.

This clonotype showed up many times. The DNA of the CDR3 is TGTGCCAGCAGGGAGATGCGTGGCATTCAGTACTTC. Its translation: CASREMRGIQYF. The J gene is TRBJ2-4, the V gene TRBV12-3 or TRBV12-4; D ambiguous. V lost 6 bases to trimming and J lost 9 bases, with 12 bases between them. The CDR3 is 12 amino acids.

The CDR3 region has the DNA TGTGCCAGCAGAGTCATGGGGTCGGATACGCAGTATTTT. Residues: CASRVMGSDTQYF. The chain has TRBV27 and TRBJ2-3; D remains unclear. V lost 6 bases, J lost 6 bases, and 13 bases lay in between. Germline CDR1 is MNHEY and CDR2 is SMNVEV (reference sequence). This CDR3 is 13 amino acids long.

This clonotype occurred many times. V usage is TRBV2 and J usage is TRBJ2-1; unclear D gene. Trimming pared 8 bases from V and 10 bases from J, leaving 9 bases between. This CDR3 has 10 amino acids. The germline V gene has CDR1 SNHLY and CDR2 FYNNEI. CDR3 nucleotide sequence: TGTGCCAGCGCCCTAGTGGAGCAGTTCTTC. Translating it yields CASALVEQFF.

This chain's CDR3 is CASSPARLAGEFDNEQFF. DNA of the CDR3: TGTGCCAGCAGCCCAGCAAGACTAGCGGGAGAGTTTGACAATGAGCAGTTCTTC. The genes are TRBV7-8 and TRBJ2-1, with TRBD2 identical over 12 bases. Trimming removed 5 bases from V and 5 bases from J; junction bases left unmatched: 13. This CDR3 comprises 18 residues. The germline CDR1 and CDR2 sequences are SGHVS and FQNEAQ.

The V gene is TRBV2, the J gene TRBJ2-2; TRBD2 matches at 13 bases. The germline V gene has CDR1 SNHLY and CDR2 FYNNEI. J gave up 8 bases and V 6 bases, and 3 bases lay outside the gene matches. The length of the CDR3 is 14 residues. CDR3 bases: TGTGCCAGCAGCAGGACTAGCGGGAGTGGGGAGCTGTTTTTT. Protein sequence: CASSRTSGSGELFF. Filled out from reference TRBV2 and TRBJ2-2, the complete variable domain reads EPEVTQTPSHQVTQMGQEVILRCVPISNHLYFYWYRQILGQKVEFLVSFYNNEISEKSEIFDDQFSVERPDGSNFTLKIRSTKLEDSAMYFCASSRTSGSGELFFGEGSRLTVL.